The T cell receptor beta chain described here comes from a study of shared clonotypes between healthy human individuals. As handled by the study authors: In the immunoSEQ data, sequences were junction-only and lacked quality scores, so filtering differed. TCRdb's copy holds only in-frame clones and misses some; the assay was immunoSEQ multiplex PCR. V and J calls and clone size are given by that table; D and trimming were obtained from the DNA. Of hundreds of thousands of clones in the sample, 90% to 95% are singletons; the top ten hold about 0.11%. This CDR3 is 15 amino acids long. Naive CD8 cells were CD45RO-negative, positively selected for CCR7, excluding terminally differentiated effector memory CD45RA+ cells.

The chain uses TRBV21-1 and TRBJ2-3. TRBV21-1 is tagged as a pseudogene. The receptor's source is a woman in her twenties or thirties in good health. The sample taken for sequencing was naive CD8+ T cells sorted from blood. The chain's CDR3 is CASSNGPPFTDTQYF. The CDR3 coding sequence is TGTGCCAGCAGCAACGGGCCTCCGTTCACAGATACGCAGTATTTT.